This T cell receptor beta chain was identified during a study of PD-1 blockade in classical Hodgkin lymphoma. Each and every patient relapsed after autologous stem cell transplantation, and patients got differing brentuximab vedotin exposure. Patients' outcomes at their best amounted to complete response, partial response or progressive disease. As to this clone: Its antigen remains unidentified.

Study findings and constraints: Only CD4+ TCR diversity, not CD8+, had risen significantly by C4D1. Complete responders showed a baseline diversity that resembled the diversity of newly diagnosed patients. Newly diagnosed patients were reported to exhibit reduced baseline TCR diversity relative to healthy donors.

V was clipped by 1 base and J by 12 bases; unmatched bases: 8. The CDR3 length is 13 residues. Germline CDR1 SNHLY, CDR2 FYNNEI. Some clones are missing from TCRdb's copy, which holds only in-frame ones; the method was immunoSEQ multiplex PCR. The sample shows about 36,000 clones, around 70% of them seen only once. The chain recombines TRBV2 with TRBJ1-2, with TRBD1 identical over 7 bases. This specimen consisted of peripheral blood mononuclear cells (PBMCs), obtained before the second cycle of nivolumab. The receptor was isolated from a human donor with classical Hodgkin lymphoma. CDR3 in DNA: TGTGCCAGCAGTGAAGGGACAGGACCGGCTAACACCTTC. Protein: CASSEGTGPANTF.